This T cell receptor beta chain appears in the sequencing data of a study of T cells in Graves' hyperthyroidism and ophthalmopathy. TCR beta CDR3 regions were amplified from RNA. The HTBI primer set drove a first-round RT-PCR of the TCR CDR3. In TCRdb, the multiplex PCR reads were re-called with MiXCR into one record per CDR3 protein. The table lists 500,000 to 600,000 distinct CDR3 sequences, around 46% of them singletons. The study based diagnoses on clinical symptoms, serum thyroxine and TRAb, thyroid ultrasound and orbital computed tomography. The V end was cut by 2 bases, the J end by 7 bases, with 14 bases between. The CDR3 has 14 residues. Germline lookup yields CDR1 SQVTM and CDR2 ANQGSEA. In regard to this clonotype: What it binds is unknown.

Whole-study results and caveats: Separating ophthalmopathy from stable hyperthyroidism was achieved by a 13 V-J model. Blood also held most thyroid clonotypes expanded beyond 0.001.

The material sequenced was peripheral blood or thyroid tissue (not recorded which). The rearrangement uses TRBV29-1 and TRBJ1-4, with no clear D. The source is an adult woman with Graves' disease, either hyperthyroidism or ophthalmopathy (not recorded which). In nucleotides, the CDR3 is TGCAGCGTTGAACTCGGGAAATCGTCTGAAAAACTGTTTTTT. It yields the protein CSVELGKSSEKLFF.